This T cell receptor beta chain was sequenced during a study of spatial heterogeneity in lung cancer. At the level of the study: There were, on average, more than eight raw-read appearances for each unique TCR and UMI combination.

This CDR3 spans 14 amino acids. Looked up from germline, CDR1 is MNHEY and CDR2 is SMNVEV (reference sequence). V gave up 5 bases and J gave up 0 bases, with 10 bases separating them. This clonotype appeared many times. The time point here: sample taken at primary tumor resection. The sequenced material consisted of unsorted whole RNA from tumor, nontumor lung or frozen PBMC. Samples were obtained from some 70 donors, all untreated early-stage non-small cell lung cancer patients. A unique molecular identifier was carried by every single TCR cDNA molecule. MiXCR was run by TCRdb on the 5' RACE reads, yielding one entry per CDR3 protein. The sample records 45,000 to 65,000 distinct CDR3 sequences, over 5.5% being singletons.

The TCR was taken from a female donor with early-stage non-small cell lung cancer. The sample was PBMCs, taken at surgery. The chain uses TRBV27 and TRBJ1-1; D call uncertain. CDR3 coding DNA: TGTGCCAGCAGTCCTTGGATTATGAACACTGAAGCTTTCTTT. Translated, it gives CASSPWIMNTEAFF.